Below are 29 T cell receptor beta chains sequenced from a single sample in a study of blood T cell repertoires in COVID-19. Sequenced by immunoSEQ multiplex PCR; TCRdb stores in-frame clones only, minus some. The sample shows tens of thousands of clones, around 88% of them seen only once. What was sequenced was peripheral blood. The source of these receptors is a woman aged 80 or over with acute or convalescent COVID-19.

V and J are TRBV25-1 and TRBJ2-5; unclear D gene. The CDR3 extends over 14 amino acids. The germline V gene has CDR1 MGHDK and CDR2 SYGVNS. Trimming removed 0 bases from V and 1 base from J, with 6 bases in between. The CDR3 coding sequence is TGTGCCAGCAGTGAATATCAGTTCCAAGAGACCCAGTACTTC. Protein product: CASSEYQFQETQYF.

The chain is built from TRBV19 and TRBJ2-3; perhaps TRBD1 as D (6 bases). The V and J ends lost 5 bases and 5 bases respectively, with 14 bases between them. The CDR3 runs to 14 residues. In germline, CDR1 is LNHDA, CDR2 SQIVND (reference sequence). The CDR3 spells CASSEAGELDTQYF. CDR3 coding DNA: TGTGCCAGTAGTGAGGCAGGGGAGTTAGATACGCAGTATTTT. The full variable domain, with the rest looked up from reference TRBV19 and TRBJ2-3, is DGGITQSPKYLFRKEGQNVTLSCEQNLNHDAMYWYRQDPGQGLRLIYYSQIVNDFQKGDIAEGYSVSREKKESFPLTVTSAQKNPTAFYLCASSEAGELDTQYFGPGTRLTVL.

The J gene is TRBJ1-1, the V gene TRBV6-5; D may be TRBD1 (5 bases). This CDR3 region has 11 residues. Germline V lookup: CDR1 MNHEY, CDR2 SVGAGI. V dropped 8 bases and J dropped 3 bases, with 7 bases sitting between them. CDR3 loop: CASQGYTEAFF. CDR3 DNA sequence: TGTGCCAGCCAGGGTTACACTGAAGCTTTCTTT.

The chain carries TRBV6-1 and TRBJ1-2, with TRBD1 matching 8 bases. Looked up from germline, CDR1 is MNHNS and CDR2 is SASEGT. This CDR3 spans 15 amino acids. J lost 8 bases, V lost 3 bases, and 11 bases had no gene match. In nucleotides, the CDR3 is TGTGCCAGCAGTGAGACCCCCCAGGGGGCGAGGGGCTACACCTTC. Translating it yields CASSETPQGARGYTF.

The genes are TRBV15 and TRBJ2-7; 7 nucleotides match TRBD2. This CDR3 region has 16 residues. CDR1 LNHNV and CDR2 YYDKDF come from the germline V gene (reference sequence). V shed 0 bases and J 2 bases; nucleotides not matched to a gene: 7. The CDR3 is CATSRDQGAGTYEQYF. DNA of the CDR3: TGTGCCACCAGCAGAGATCAGGGAGCGGGGACCTACGAGCAGTACTTC. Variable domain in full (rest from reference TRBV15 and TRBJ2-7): DAMVIQNPRYQVTQFGKPVTLSCSQTLNHNVMYWYQQKSSQAPKLLFHYYDKDFNNEADTPDNFQSRRPNTSFCFLDIRSPGLGDTAMYLCATSRDQGAGTYEQYFGPGTRLTVT.

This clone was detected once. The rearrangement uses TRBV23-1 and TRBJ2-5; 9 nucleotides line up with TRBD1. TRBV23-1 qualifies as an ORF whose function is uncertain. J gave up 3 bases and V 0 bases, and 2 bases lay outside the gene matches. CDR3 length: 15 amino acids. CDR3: CASSQSRDREETQYF. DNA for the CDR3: TGCGCCAGCAGTCAATCCAGGGACAGGGAAGAGACCCAGTACTTC.

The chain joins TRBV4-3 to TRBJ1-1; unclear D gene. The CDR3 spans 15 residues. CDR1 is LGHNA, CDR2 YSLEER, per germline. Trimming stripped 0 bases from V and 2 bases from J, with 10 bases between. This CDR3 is CASSQDRGRNTEAFF. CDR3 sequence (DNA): TGCGCCAGCAGCCAAGATCGAGGGCGTAACACTGAAGCTTTCTTT.

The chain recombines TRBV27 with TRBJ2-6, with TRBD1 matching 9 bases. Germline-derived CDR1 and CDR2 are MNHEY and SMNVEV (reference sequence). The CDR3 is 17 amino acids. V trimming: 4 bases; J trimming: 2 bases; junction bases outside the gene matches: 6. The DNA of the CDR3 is TGTGCCAGCAGTTCCCGACAGGGGGTGGCTGGGGCCAACGTCCTGACTTTC. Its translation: CASSSRQGVAGANVLTF.

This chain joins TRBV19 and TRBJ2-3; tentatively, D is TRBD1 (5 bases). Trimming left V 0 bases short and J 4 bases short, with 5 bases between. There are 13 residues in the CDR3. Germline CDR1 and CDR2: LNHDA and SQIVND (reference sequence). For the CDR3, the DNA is TGTGCCAGTAGTATAGAAGGGGCAGATACGCAGTATTTT. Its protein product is CASSIEGADTQYF.

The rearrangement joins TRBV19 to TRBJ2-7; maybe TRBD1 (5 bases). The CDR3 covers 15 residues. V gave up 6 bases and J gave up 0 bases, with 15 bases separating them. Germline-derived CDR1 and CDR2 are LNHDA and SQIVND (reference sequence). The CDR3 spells CASSKADGHSYEQYF. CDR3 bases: TGTGCCAGTAGCAAGGCGGACGGACACTCCTACGAGCAGTACTTC.

CDR3 sequence (DNA): TGTGCCAGCAGCGTAACAGTAGGGGGCCTTAGCACAGATACGCAGTATTTT. The encoded protein is CASSVTVGGLSTDTQYF. The V and J genes are TRBV9 and TRBJ2-3; 7 positions match TRBD1. This CDR3 is 17 amino acids long. After removal of 1 base from V and 0 bases from J, the junction contained 8 bases not matched to a gene. Germline V gene data show CDR1 as SGDLS and CDR2 as YYNGEE.

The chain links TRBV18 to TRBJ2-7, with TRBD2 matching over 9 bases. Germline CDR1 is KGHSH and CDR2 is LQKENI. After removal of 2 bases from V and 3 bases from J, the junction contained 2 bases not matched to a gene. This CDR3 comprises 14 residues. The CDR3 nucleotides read TGTGCCAGCTCACCAGGTAGCGGGGGCTACGAGCAGTACTTC. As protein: CASSPGSGGYEQYF.

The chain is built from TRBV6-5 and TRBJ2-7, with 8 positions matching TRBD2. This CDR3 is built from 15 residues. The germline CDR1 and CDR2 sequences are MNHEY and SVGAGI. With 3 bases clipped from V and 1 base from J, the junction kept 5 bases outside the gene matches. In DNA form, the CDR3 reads TGTGCCAGCAGTTATCAGCGGGAGTCATCCTACGAGCAGTACTTC. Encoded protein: CASSYQRESSYEQYF.

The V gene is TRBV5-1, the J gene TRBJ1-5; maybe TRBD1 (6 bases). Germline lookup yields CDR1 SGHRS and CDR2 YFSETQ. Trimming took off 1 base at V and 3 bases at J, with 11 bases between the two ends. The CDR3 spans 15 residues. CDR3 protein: CASSLQGHDNQPQHF. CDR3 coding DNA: TGCGCCAGCAGCTTGCAGGGGCACGACAATCAGCCCCAGCATTTT.

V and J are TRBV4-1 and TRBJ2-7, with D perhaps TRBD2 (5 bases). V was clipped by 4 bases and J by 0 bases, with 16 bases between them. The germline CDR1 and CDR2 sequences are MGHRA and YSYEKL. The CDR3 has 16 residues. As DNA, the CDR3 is TGCGCCAGCAGCCGGGGTGAGGCTAGCAGCTCCTACGAGCAGTACTTC. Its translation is CASSRGEASSSYEQYF.

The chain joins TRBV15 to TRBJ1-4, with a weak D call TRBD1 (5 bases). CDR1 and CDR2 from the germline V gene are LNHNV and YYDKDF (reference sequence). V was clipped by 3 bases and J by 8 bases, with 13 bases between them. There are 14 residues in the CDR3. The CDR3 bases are TGTGCCACCAGCAGGGGGCAGAATAAGGAAAAACTGTTTTTT. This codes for CATSRGQNKEKLFF. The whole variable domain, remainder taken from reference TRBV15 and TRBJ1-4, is DAMVIQNPRYQVTQFGKPVTLSCSQTLNHNVMYWYQQKSSQAPKLLFHYYDKDFNNEADTPDNFQSRRPNTSFCFLDIRSPGLGDTAMYLCATSRGQNKEKLFFGSGTQLSVL.

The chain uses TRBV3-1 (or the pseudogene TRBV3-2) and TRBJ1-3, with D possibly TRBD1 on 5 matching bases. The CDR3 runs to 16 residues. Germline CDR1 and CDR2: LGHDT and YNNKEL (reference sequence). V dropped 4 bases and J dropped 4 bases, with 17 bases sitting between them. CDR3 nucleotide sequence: TGTGCCAGCAGCCGCTCTCAGCTGCGGGACGGAAACACCATATATTTT. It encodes CASSRSQLRDGNTIYF.

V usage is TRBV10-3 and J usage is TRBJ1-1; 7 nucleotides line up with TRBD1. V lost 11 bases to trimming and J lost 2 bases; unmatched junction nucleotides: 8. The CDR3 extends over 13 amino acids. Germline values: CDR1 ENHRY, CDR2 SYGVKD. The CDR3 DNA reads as TGTGCCTCGGGACGACAGGGAAACACTGAAGCTTTCTTT. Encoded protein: CASGRQGNTEAFF.

In DNA, the CDR3 is TGTGCCAGCAGTACAGGGACAGCTGGAAACACCATATATTTT. Protein: CASSTGTAGNTIYF. The V call is TRBV6-5, the J call TRBJ1-3, with 7 bases matching TRBD1. V shed 5 bases and J 2 bases; nucleotides not matched to a gene: 3. Per germline, CDR1 MNHEY and CDR2 SVGAGI. The CDR3 covers 14 residues.

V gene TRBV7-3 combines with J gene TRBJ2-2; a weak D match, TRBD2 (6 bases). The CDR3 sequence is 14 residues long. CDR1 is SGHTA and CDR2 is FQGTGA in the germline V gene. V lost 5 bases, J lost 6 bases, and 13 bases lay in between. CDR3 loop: CASSTTSTAGELFF. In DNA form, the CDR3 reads TGTGCCAGCAGCACCACTAGCACCGCCGGGGAGCTGTTTTTT. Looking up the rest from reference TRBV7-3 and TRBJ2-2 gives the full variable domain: GAGVSQTPSNKVTEKGKYVELRCDPISGHTALYWYRQSLGQGPEFLIYFQGTGAADDSGLPNDRFFAVRPEGSVSTLKIQRTERGDSAVYLCASSTTSTAGELFFGEGSRLTVL.

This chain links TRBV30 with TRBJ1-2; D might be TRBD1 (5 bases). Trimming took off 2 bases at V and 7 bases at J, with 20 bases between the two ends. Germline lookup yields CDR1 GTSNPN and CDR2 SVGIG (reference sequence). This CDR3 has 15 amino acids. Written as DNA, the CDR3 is TGTGCCTGGAGTCAAGGGGAAACGGGCGGGACTGGCTACACCTTC. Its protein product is CAWSQGETGGTGYTF. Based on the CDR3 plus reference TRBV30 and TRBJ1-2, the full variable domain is SQTIHQWPATLVQPVGSPLSLECTVEGTSNPNLYWYRQAAGRGLQLLFYSVGIGQISSEVPQNLSASRPQDRQFILSSKKLLLSDSGFYLCAWSQGETGGTGYTFGSGTRLTVV.

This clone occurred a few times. The CDR3 DNA reads as TGTGCCAGCAGCTTAGGGCGACAGGGGGCCGGTCAGCCCCAGCATTTT. Translation gives CASSLGRQGAGQPQHF. The V call is TRBV7-2, the J call TRBJ1-5, with TRBD1 identical over 10 bases. With V trimmed by 1 base and J by 6 bases, 6 bases remained unmatched. This CDR3 region has 16 residues. From germline, CDR1 is SGHTA and CDR2 FQGNSA.

The DNA for the CDR3 is TGTGCCAGCAGCCGTCGACTAGCGGGCTTGAAAGAGACCCAGTACTTC. This sequence encodes CASSRRLAGLKETQYF. The chain has TRBV7-2 and TRBJ2-5, with 10 bases fitting TRBD2. After removal of 5 bases from V and 3 bases from J, the junction contained 9 bases not matched to a gene. Germline assignment: CDR1 SGHTA and CDR2 FQGNSA. The CDR3 runs to 16 residues.

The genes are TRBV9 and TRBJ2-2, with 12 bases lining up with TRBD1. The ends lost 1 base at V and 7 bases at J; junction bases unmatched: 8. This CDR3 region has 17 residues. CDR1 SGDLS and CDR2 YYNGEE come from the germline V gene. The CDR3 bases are TGTGCCAGCAGCGTATACGGGACAGGGGGCGAGCACGGGGAGCTGTTTTTT. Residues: CASSVYGTGGEHGELFF.

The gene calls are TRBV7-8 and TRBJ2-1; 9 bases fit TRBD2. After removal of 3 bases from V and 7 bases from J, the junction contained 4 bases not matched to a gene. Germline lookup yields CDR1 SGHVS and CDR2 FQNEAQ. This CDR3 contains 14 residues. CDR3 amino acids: CASSFSGSLNEQFF. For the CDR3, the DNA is TGTGCCAGCAGCTTTAGCGGGAGTTTGAATGAGCAGTTCTTC.

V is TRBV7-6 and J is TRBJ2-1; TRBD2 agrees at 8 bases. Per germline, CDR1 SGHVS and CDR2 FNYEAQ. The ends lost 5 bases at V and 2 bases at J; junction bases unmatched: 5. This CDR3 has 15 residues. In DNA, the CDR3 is TGTGCCAGCAGCACAAAAGCGGGAGCCTACAATGAGCAGTTCTTC. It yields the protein CASSTKAGAYNEQFF.

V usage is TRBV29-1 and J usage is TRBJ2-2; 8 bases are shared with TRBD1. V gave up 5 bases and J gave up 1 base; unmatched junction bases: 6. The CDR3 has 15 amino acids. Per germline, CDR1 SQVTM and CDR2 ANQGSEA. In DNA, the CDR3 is TGCAGCGTTAAGACAGGGGCCAGGAACACCGGGGAGCTGTTTTTT. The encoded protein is CSVKTGARNTGELFF.

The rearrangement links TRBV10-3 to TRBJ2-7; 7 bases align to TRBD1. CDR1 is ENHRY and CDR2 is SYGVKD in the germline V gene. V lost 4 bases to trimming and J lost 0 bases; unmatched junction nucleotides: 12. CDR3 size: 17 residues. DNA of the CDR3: TGTGCCATCAGTGCTTCCCCCGGACAGGAGCCCTCCTACGAGCAGTACTTC. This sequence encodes CAISASPGQEPSYEQYF.

The CDR3 region is CASSLPSGATGELFF. The CDR3 nucleotides read TGTGCCAGCAGCTTACCTAGCGGGGCTACCGGGGAGCTGTTTTTT. This chain uses TRBV7-8 with TRBJ2-2; 9 bases line up with TRBD2. Germline V gives CDR1 SGHVS, CDR2 FQNEAQ. The CDR3 runs 15 residues. V lost 2 bases, J lost 5 bases, and 3 bases stayed unmatched.